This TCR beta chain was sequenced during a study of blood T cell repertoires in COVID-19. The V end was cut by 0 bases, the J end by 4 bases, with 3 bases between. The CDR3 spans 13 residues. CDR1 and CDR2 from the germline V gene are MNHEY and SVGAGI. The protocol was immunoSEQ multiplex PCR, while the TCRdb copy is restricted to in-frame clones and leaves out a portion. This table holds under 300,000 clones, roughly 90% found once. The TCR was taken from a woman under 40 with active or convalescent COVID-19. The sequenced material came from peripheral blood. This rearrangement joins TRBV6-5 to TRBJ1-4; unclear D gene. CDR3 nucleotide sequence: TGTGCCAGCAGTTACTCACATAATGAAAAACTGTTTTTT. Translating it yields CASSYSHNEKLFF.